This paragraph covers one T cell receptor beta chain sequence. Its specificity is unknown. The donors were members of the roughly 120-subject validation cohort (separate from the approximately 670-subject first cohort). Libraries were prepared by immunoSEQ multiplex PCR; TCRdb keeps only in-frame clonotypes and omits some of them. The sample contains about 160,000 clones, roughly 90% of which appear only once. The data were obtained in a study of cytomegalovirus exposure and HLA in healthy donors. Notes on the study in general: It was reportedly the case that the classifier diagnosed cytomegalovirus status with high specificity and sensitivity. Investigators reported 150 to 200 TCR beta chains as tied to cytomegalovirus. Specificity for CMV antigens was confirmed in vitro for a few of the CMV-associated chains.

The CDR3 is made up of 19 amino acids. Germline loops: CDR1 SGHVS, CDR2 FQNEAQ. V lost 5 bases, J lost 2 bases, and 25 bases lay in between. The specimen sequenced was PBMCs. This receptor was identified in a woman younger than 45 in good health and CMV-seronegative. The V gene is TRBV7-8, the J gene TRBJ1-5, with D perhaps TRBD1 (6 bases). CDR3 region: CASSILPGAGTLRNQPQHF. The CDR3 region has the DNA TGTGCCAGCAGCATACTACCCGGTGCCGGGACACTCCGCAATCAGCCCCAGCATTTT.